This T cell receptor (beta chain) was identified in a study of somatic mutations in cytotoxic T cells in rheumatoid arthritis. The assay was immunoSEQ multiplex PCR, and TCRdb's table has in-frame clones only and misses some. The sample carries tens of thousands of clones, 75% to 85% recorded once. Findings and limits, study-wide: Among rheumatoid arthritis patients and age-matched healthy controls, CD8+ T-cell clonality was not significantly different.

As for this clone: Its specificity is unknown.

Per the germline V gene, CDR1 is SGHRS and CDR2 is YFSETQ. The CDR3 runs 15 residues. The V end lost 4 bases, the J end lost 5 bases, and 17 bases lay between the germline ends. Sequenced material: CD8+ T cells sorted from blood. J is TRBJ2-3 and V is TRBV5-1, with D possibly called TRBD1 or TRBD2 (7 bases each). The sequence derives from an adult with rheumatoid arthritis. For the CDR3, the DNA is TGCGCCAGCAGCCACAGGGAGGGGGCGCAAGATACGCAGTATTTT. This sequence encodes CASSHREGAQDTQYF. Based on the CDR3 plus reference TRBV5-1 and TRBJ2-3, the full variable domain is KAGVTQTPRYLIKTRGQQVTLSCSPISGHRSVSWYQQTPGQGLQFLFEYFSETQRNKGNFPGRFSGRQFSNSRSEMNVSTLELGDSALYLCASSHREGAQDTQYFGPGTRLTVL.